This TCR beta chain comes out of a study of blood T cell repertoires in COVID-19. The CDR3 has 17 amino acids. Germline V CDR1 and CDR2: SGHDT, YYEEEE. The V end was cut by 3 bases, the J end by 8 bases, with 21 bases between. Some clones are missing from TCRdb's copy, which holds only in-frame ones; the method was immunoSEQ multiplex PCR. The sample consists of approximately 240,000 clones, approximately 83% of them appearing once. V gene TRBV5-6 combines with J gene TRBJ2-6; D might be TRBD2 (7 bases). This receptor was obtained from a woman aged 55 to 70 with acute or convalescent COVID-19. Sample: peripheral blood. Written as DNA, the CDR3 is TGTGCCAGCAGCTGGGGGGGCGTTGGATTGATGACCAACGTCCTGACTTTC. Encoded protein: CASSWGGVGLMTNVLTF.